A selection of T cell receptor beta chains follows, all from one sample in a study of graft-versus-host responses after intestinal transplantation. Libraries were prepared by immunoSEQ multiplex PCR; TCRdb keeps only in-frame clonotypes and omits some of them. The data contain some 120,000 clones, 90% of them seen just once; the ten biggest clones take up roughly 0.17%. These TCRs' antigens remain unknown. The source material was unstimulated CD4+ T cells sorted from spleen or lymph node cells, sampled before intestinal transplant. These TCRs come from a human donor who received an intestinal transplant. Both conserved end residues are part of each CDR3. Each record gives: D gene, clone size, V gene, J gene, CDR3 DNA, CDR3 protein. A D gene is named only where the DNA matches it firmly. Rows may omit the clone size; those that give it use once, few, many or a size class.

D: .; size: .; V: TRBV28; J: TRBJ1-4; DNA: TGTGCCAGCACGTACAGAATATCGACTAATGAAAAACTGTTTTTT; CDR3: CASTYRISTNEKLFF
D: TRBD2; size: .; V: TRBV5-4; J: TRBJ2-1; DNA: TGTGCCAGCAGCTTGGAGCGGGAGAATGAGCAGTTCTTC; CDR3: CASSLERENEQFF
D: TRBD2; size: .; V: TRBV5-1; J: TRBJ2-7; DNA: TGCGCCAGCAGCCCGGGACTAGCGTACTACGAGCAGTACTTC; CDR3: CASSPGLAYYEQYF
D: TRBD1; size: .; V: TRBV7-9; J: TRBJ1-4; DNA: TGTGCCAGCAGCTTTCAGGGACAGTTTGCAACTAATGAAAAACTGTTTTTT; CDR3: CASSFQGQFATNEKLFF
D: TRBD1; size: .; V: TRBV5-1; J: TRBJ1-4; DNA: TGCGCCAGCAGCTTTGGGACAGGGAATGAAAAACTGTTTTTT; CDR3: CASSFGTGNEKLFF
D: .; size: .; V: TRBV6-1; J: TRBJ1-5; DNA: TGTGCCAGCTGTATGTGGGGGGGTCAGCCCCAGCATTTT; CDR3: CASCMWGGQPQHF
D: .; size: .; V: TRBV6-5; J: TRBJ2-2; DNA: TGTGCCAGCAGTTACAGGGGTTATACCGGGGAGCTGTTTTTT; CDR3: CASSYRGYTGELFF
D: TRBD2; size: .; V: TRBV4-1; J: TRBJ2-7; DNA: TGCGCCAGCAGCCAAGGCTCGCGGGGGGGCCTTTACGAGCAGTACTTC; CDR3: CASSQGSRGGLYEQYF
D: .; size: once; V: TRBV28; J: TRBJ2-2; DNA: TGTGCCAGCAGTTTATTCGGACTTCGCCCCACCGGGGAGCTGTTTTTT; CDR3: CASSLFGLRPTGELFF
D: TRBD1; size: few; V: TRBV30; J: TRBJ1-6; DNA: TGTGCCTGGAGTGGGGGACAGGGGGAATCACCCCTCCACTTT; CDR3: CAWSGGQGESPLHF
D: TRBD2; size: .; V: TRBV30; J: TRBJ2-1; DNA: TGTGCCCTACGCCGCCCGGGACTAGCGGGGGGGAGGTCCTACAATGAGCAGTTCTTC; CDR3: CALRRPGLAGGRSYNEQFF
D: TRBD2; size: .; V: TRBV6-5; J: TRBJ2-3; DNA: TGTGCCAGCAGTTACGGGGCGGGGGGGCAGGATACGCAGTATTTT; CDR3: CASSYGAGGQDTQYF
D: .; size: .; V: TRBV29-1; J: TRBJ2-3; DNA: TGCAGCTTTTCACGGGGTGCTAGCACAGATACGCAGTATTTT; CDR3: CSFSRGASTDTQYF
D: TRBD1; size: .; V: TRBV6-1; J: TRBJ2-7; DNA: TGTGCCAGCTCAGACAGGGCCCTCTCCTACGAGCAGTACTTC; CDR3: CASSDRALSYEQYF
D: .; size: .; V: TRBV4-3; J: TRBJ2-7; DNA: TGCGCCAGCAGCCCAGCGTACCTACAGGGACCCTACGAGCAGTACTTC; CDR3: CASSPAYLQGPYEQYF
D: TRBD2; size: .; V: TRBV5-1; J: TRBJ2-7; DNA: TGCGCCAGCAGCTGGGACTACTCCTACGAGCAGTACTTC; CDR3: CASSWDYSYEQYF
D: TRBD1; size: .; V: TRBV7-8; J: TRBJ2-7; DNA: TGTGCCAGCAGCCGGGGGGGGGCCCTGGACAGGGGGTTTTACGAGCAGTACTTC; CDR3: CASSRGGALDRGFYEQYF
D: TRBD1; size: .; V: TRBV18; J: TRBJ2-6; DNA: TGTGCCAGCTCACCGACAGGGTTCTCTGGGGCCAACGTCCTGACTTTC; CDR3: CASSPTGFSGANVLTF
D: .; size: .; V: TRBV19; J: TRBJ2-1; DNA: TGTGCCAGTAGTATCCCCGCGGCCCCATACAATGAGCAGTTCTTC; CDR3: CASSIPAAPYNEQFF
D: TRBD1; size: .; V: TRBV6-1; J: TRBJ2-2; DNA: TGTGCCAGCAGGGTCACAGGGGGCACCGGGGAGCTGTTTTTT; CDR3: CASRVTGGTGELFF
D: .; size: .; V: TRBV29-1; J: TRBJ1-5; DNA: TGCAGCGTTGTAGTCTCTAGCAATCAGCCCCAGCATTTT; CDR3: CSVVVSSNQPQHF
D: .; size: .; V: TRBV6-5; J: TRBJ1-5; DNA: TGTGCCAGCAGACCGGGACAAATCAATCAGCCCCAGCATTTT; CDR3: CASRPGQINQPQHF
D: TRBD1; size: .; V: TRBV5-4; J: TRBJ2-2; DNA: TGTGCCAGCAGCTTGAGGACAGGGACCGGGGAGCTGTTTTTT; CDR3: CASSLRTGTGELFF
D: TRBD2; size: few; V: TRBV10-2; J: TRBJ2-5; DNA: TGCGCCAGCCTACGGCCGGGACTAGCGGGAGAGACCCAGTACTTC; CDR3: CASLRPGLAGETQYF
D: TRBD2; size: .; V: TRBV5-1; J: TRBJ2-1; DNA: TGCGCCAGCAGCTTGGCGGGGGGTACCTTTTACAATGAGCAGTTCTTC; CDR3: CASSLAGGTFYNEQFF
D: .; size: .; V: TRBV6-6; J: TRBJ1-4; DNA: TGTGCCAGCAGCATGGACAGCGGGAAAAAACTGTTTTTT; CDR3: CASSMDSGKKLFF
D: TRBD2; size: .; V: TRBV27; J: TRBJ2-7; DNA: TGTGCCAGCAGCCTGACTAGCGGGACGACCTACGAGCAGTACTTC; CDR3: CASSLTSGTTYEQYF
D: TRBD1; size: .; V: TRBV7-9; J: TRBJ1-1; DNA: TGTGCCAGCAGCCCCCGGACAGGAAACACTGAAGCTTTCTTT; CDR3: CASSPRTGNTEAFF
D: TRBD2; size: .; V: TRBV20-1; J: TRBJ2-3; DNA: TGCAGTGCTGTTGGACTAGCGGAGGAGTATTTT; CDR3: CSAVGLAEEYF
D: TRBD1; size: few; V: TRBV25-1; J: TRBJ2-7; DNA: TGTGCCAGCAGTGATTGGACAGGGAACCACGAGCAGTACTTC; CDR3: CASSDWTGNHEQYF
D: .; size: .; V: TRBV7-2; J: TRBJ2-5; DNA: TGTGCCAGCAGCTTAAGACTACCCACCAGAGAGACCCAGTACTTC; CDR3: CASSLRLPTRETQYF
D: TRBD2; size: .; V: TRBV10-3; J: TRBJ2-7; DNA: TGTGCCATCAGTGAGTGGGGGGGAGGCCTTTCCTACGAGCAGTACTTC; CDR3: CAISEWGGGLSYEQYF
D: TRBD2; size: .; V: TRBV2; J: TRBJ2-3; DNA: TGTGCCAGCAGTCGGACTAGCCCTTCCCTCACAGATACGCAGTATTTT; CDR3: CASSRTSPSLTDTQYF
D: TRBD2; size: .; V: TRBV30; J: TRBJ2-5; DNA: TGTGCCTGGAACCGCGGGAGCCTTCGGGGGGAGACCCAGTACTTC; CDR3: CAWNRGSLRGETQYF
D: TRBD2; size: .; V: TRBV7-9; J: TRBJ2-7; DNA: TGTGCCAGCAGCTTAGGACTAGCGGGACATTCCTACGAGCAGTACTTC; CDR3: CASSLGLAGHSYEQYF
D: .; size: .; V: TRBV11-2; J: TRBJ2-1; DNA: TGTGCCAGCAGCCCCCGCTACAATGAGCAGTTCTTC; CDR3: CASSPRYNEQFF
D: TRBD2; size: .; V: TRBV5-1; J: TRBJ2-3; DNA: TGCGCCAGCAGCCCCGGGACTACTTACACAGATACGCAGTATTTT; CDR3: CASSPGTTYTDTQYF
D: TRBD1; size: .; V: TRBV7-9; J: TRBJ2-5; DNA: TGTGCCAGCAGCTACAACGGACAGGTCGCGGGAGAGACCCAGTACTTC; CDR3: CASSYNGQVAGETQYF
D: .; size: .; V: TRBV4-3; J: TRBJ2-5; DNA: TGCGCCAGCAGCCAAGATCTCCGAGTAGCTAGCGTTTCGGAGACCCAGTACTTC; CDR3: CASSQDLRVASVSETQYF
D: TRBD1; size: .; V: TRBV7-9; J: TRBJ1-1; DNA: TGTGCCAGCAGCTTAGAGGGACAGGTCGCATCTGAAGCTTTCTTT; CDR3: CASSLEGQVASEAFF
D: TRBD1; size: .; V: TRBV2; J: TRBJ2-1; DNA: TGTGCCAGCAGGGTTACAGGGGGCGCTTACAATGAGCAGTTCTTC; CDR3: CASRVTGGAYNEQFF
D: TRBD1; size: .; V: TRBV2; J: TRBJ1-3; DNA: TGTGCCAGCAGTGATAAGGTCGCAGGGGGAAGAAACACCATATATTTT; CDR3: CASSDKVAGGRNTIYF
D: .; size: .; V: TRBV15; J: TRBJ2-2; DNA: TGTGCCACCAGCAGAGGTACGAACACCGGGGAGCTGTTTTTT; CDR3: CATSRGTNTGELFF
D: TRBD2; size: .; V: TRBV7-9; J: TRBJ2-1; DNA: TGTGCCAGCAGCCTAACTAGCGGGCCCTACAATGAGCAGTTCTTC; CDR3: CASSLTSGPYNEQFF
D: .; size: .; V: TRBV9; J: TRBJ2-2; DNA: TGTGCCAGCAGCGTAGTAGGGGGGGTCGGGGAGCTGTTTTTT; CDR3: CASSVVGGVGELFF
D: .; size: .; V: TRBV7-3; J: TRBJ2-2; DNA: TGTGCCAGCAGCTTGTCCGGTGTCGGGGAGCTGTTTTTT; CDR3: CASSLSGVGELFF
D: .; size: .; V: TRBV11-2; J: TRBJ2-1; DNA: TGTGCCAGCAGCCTGTATAACGGGCAGTTCTTC; CDR3: CASSLYNGQFF